This T cell receptor beta chain was sequenced during a study of long-term antiretroviral therapy in people with HIV. Whole-study results and caveats: Pre-ART clonal expansion yielded clones that dominated the repertoire at all time points. Repertoires in HIV (unlike those of controls) had narrower CDR3 length ranges.

The run of the v3.0 immunoSEQ assay was at survey level. Sequencing aimed to cover about 40,000-55,000 T-cell genomes per sample. Assay: immunoSEQ multiplex PCR; the TCRdb copy retains only in-frame clones and omits some. The table records over 10,000 clones, roughly 80% of them present only once. Concerning this clone itself: Antigen: not known.

Germline-derived CDR1 and CDR2 are SGHRS and YFSETQ. The CDR3 totals 13 residues. Trimming removed 5 bases at V and 0 bases at J, with 9 bases between. The clonotype was recovered from a woman aged 40 to 50 with HIV. The source was unsorted PBMCs, collected 0.8 years before starting antiretroviral therapy. The genes are TRBV5-1 and TRBJ2-7; D gene uncertain. The CDR3 is CASRPSLSYEQYF. The CDR3 bases are TGCGCCAGCAGACCATCTCTCTCCTACGAGCAGTACTTC.